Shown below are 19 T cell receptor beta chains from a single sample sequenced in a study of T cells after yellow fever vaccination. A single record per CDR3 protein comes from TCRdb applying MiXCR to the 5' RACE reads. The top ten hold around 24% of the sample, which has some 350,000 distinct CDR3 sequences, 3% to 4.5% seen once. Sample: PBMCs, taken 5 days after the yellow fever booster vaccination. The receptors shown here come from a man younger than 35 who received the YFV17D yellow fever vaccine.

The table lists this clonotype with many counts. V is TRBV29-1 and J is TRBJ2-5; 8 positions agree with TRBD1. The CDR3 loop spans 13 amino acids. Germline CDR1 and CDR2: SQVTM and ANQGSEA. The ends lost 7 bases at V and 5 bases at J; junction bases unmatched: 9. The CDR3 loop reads CSGGLQGDETQYF. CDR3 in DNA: TGCAGCGGCGGGTTACAGGGGGACGAGACCCAGTACTTC.

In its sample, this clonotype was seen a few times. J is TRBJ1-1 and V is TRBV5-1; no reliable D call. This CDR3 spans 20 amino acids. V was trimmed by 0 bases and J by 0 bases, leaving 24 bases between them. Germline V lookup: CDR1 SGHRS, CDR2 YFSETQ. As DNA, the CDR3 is TGCGCCAGCAGCTTGGGCCCGCCCGTTATTTGGTCAGAGCTGAACACTGAAGCTTTCTTT. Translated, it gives CASSLGPPVIWSELNTEAFF.

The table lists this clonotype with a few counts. The DNA of the CDR3 is TGCGCCAGCAGCCAAGCCTCCCGGAGGGTAGTAGATACGCAGTATTTT. As protein: CASSQASRRVVDTQYF. The chain joins TRBV4-1 to TRBJ2-3; a weak D match, TRBD2 (6 bases). Germline CDR1 reads MGHRA; CDR2 reads YSYEKL. V was cut by 1 base and J by 5 bases, with 16 bases left in between. This CDR3 has 16 amino acids.

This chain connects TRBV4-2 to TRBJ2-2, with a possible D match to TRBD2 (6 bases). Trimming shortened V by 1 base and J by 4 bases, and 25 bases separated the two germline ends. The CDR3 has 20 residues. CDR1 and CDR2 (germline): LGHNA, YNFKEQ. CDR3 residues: CASSQAAIGGVRMGTGELFF. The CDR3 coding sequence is TGTGCCAGCAGCCAAGCAGCTATAGGAGGGGTTAGGATGGGCACCGGGGAGCTGTTTTTT.

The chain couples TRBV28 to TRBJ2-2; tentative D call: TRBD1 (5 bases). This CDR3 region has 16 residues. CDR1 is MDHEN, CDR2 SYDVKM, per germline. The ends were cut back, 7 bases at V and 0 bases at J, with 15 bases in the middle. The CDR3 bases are TGTGCCAGCAACGGTGGGGCGGAATCGAACACCGGGGAGCTGTTTTTT. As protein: CASNGGAESNTGELFF.

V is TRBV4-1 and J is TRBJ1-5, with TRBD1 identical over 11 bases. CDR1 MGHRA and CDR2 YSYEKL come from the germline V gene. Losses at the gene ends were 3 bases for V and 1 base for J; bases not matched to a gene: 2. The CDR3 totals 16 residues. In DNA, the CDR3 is TGCGCCAGCAGCCAGGGACAGGGGGGGAGCAATCAGCCCCAGCATTTT. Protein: CASSQGQGGSNQPQHF.

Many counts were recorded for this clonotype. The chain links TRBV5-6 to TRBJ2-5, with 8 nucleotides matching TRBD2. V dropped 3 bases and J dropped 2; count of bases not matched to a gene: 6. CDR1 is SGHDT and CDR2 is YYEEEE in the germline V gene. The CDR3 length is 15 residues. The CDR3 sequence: CASSWSGGEQETQYF. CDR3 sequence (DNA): TGTGCCAGCAGCTGGAGCGGGGGAGAGCAAGAGACCCAGTACTTC.

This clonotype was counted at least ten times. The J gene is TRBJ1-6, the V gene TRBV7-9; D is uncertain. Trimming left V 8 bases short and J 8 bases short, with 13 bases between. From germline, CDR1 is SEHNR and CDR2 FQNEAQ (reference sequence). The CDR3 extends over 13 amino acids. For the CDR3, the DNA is TGTGCCAGCGTGCGGGGTATGGATTCACCCCTCCACTTT. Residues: CASVRGMDSPLHF.

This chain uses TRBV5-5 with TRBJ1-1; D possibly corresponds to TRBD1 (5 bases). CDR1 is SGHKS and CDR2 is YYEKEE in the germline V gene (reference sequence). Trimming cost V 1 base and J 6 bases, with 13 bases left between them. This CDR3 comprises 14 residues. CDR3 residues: CASSLRGRDAEAFF. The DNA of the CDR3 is TGTGCCAGCAGCTTGAGGGGCAGGGACGCTGAAGCTTTCTTT.

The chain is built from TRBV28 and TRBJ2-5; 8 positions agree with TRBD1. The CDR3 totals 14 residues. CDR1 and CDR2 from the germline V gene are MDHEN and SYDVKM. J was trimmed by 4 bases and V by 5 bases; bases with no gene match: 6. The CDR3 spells CASSGPQGAETQYF. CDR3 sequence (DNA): TGTGCCAGCAGTGGGCCGCAGGGGGCAGAGACCCAGTACTTC.

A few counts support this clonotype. CDR3 residues: CASRREGQETQYF. In DNA form, the CDR3 reads TGTGCCAGCCGCCGGGAGGGGCAAGAGACCCAGTACTTC. The chain couples TRBV6-6 to TRBJ2-5, with 8 bases matching TRBD2. This CDR3 comprises 13 residues. Germline V CDR1 and CDR2: MNHNY, SVGAGI (reference sequence). V dropped 8 bases and J dropped 2; count of bases not matched to a gene: 4.

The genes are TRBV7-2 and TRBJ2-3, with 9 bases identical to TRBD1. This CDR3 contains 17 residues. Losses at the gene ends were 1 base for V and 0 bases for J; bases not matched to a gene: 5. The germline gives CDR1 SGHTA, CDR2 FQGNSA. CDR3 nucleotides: TGTGCCAGCAGCTTAGGGCGGGACAGGGCCAGCACAGATACGCAGTATTTT. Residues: CASSLGRDRASTDTQYF. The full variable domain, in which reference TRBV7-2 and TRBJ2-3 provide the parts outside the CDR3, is GAGVSQSPSNKVTEKGKDVELRCDPISGHTALYWYRQSLGQGLEFLIYFQGNSAPDKSGLPSDRFSAERTGGSVSTLTIQRTQQEDSAVYLCASSLGRDRASTDTQYFGPGTRLTVL.

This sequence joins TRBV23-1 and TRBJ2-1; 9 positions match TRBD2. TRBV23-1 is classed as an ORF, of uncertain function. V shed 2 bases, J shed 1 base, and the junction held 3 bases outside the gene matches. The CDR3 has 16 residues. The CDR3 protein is CASSQTLAGSYNEQFF. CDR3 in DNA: TGCGCCAGCAGTCAAACCCTAGCGGGGTCCTACAATGAGCAGTTCTTC.

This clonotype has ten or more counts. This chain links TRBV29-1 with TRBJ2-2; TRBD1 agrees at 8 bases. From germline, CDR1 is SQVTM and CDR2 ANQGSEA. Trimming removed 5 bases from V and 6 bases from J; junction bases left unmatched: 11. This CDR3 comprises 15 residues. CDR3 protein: CSVQGATAAPGELFF. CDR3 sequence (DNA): TGCAGCGTTCAGGGGGCGACAGCCGCACCCGGGGAGCTGTTTTTT.

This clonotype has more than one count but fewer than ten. The CDR3 DNA reads as TGTGCCAGCAGCTTAGCGCCCGAGGGCACTGAAGCTTTCTTT. This codes for CASSLAPEGTEAFF. The rearrangement links TRBV7-6 to TRBJ1-1; unclear D gene. The ends were cut back, 0 bases at V and 4 bases at J, with 9 bases in the middle. The germline V gene has CDR1 SGHVS and CDR2 FNYEAQ. The CDR3 is 14 residues long.

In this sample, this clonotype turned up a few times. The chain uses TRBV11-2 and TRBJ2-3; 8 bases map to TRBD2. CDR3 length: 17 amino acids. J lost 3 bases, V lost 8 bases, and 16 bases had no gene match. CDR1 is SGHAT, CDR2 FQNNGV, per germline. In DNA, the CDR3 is TGTGCCAGCCGAAAACCCCCCCAGCGGGGGTCTACAGATACGCAGTATTTT. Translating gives CASRKPPQRGSTDTQYF.

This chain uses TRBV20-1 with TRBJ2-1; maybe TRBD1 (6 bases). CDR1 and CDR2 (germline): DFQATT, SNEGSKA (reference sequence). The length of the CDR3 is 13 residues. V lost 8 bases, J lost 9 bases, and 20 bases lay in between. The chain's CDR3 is CSTQGIEMSEQFF. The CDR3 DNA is TGCAGTACACAGGGAATAGAGATGAGTGAGCAGTTCTTC.

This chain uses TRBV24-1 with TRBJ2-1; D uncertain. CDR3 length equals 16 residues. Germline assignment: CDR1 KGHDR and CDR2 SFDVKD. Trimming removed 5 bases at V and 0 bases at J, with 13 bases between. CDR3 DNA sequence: TGTGCCACCAGTGGGCGCTCGTGGAGCTCCTACAATGAGCAGTTCTTC. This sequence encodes CATSGRSWSSYNEQFF.

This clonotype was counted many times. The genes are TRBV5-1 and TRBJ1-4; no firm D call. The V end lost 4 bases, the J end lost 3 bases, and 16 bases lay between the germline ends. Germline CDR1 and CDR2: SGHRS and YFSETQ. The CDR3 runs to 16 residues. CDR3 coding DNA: TGCGCCAGCAGCCAGGACGGCGGTCCAGCTAATGAAAAACTGTTTTTT. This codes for CASSQDGGPANEKLFF.